This T cell receptor (beta chain) was recorded in a study of T cell repertoires in cytomegalovirus infection. The wider study: CMV epitopes used comprised recently identified HLA-C-restricted ones and well-studied HLA-B-restricted ones. Public TCR beta signatures marked donors with CMV infection and the matching HLA. Broader study findings: CMV-specific TCR beta clonotypes restricted by HLA-C dominated the ex vivo response. Summed public TCR beta family frequency identified CMV carriers bearing the relevant HLA.

Comments on this clonotype: Its antigen is not identified.

TCRdb reprocessed the reads with MiXCR, giving one entry per CDR3 protein. The sample contains about 900,000 distinct CDR3 sequences, 30% to 40% of which appear only once. Trimming removed 4 bases from V and 3 bases from J; junction bases left unmatched: 6. The germline CDR1 and CDR2 sequences are MNHEY and SMNVEV (reference sequence). The CDR3 has 14 residues. The TCR originated in a human donor in good health (CMV status not recorded). Some clones in this sample may be carry-over from other donors' samples. The chain couples TRBV27 to TRBJ2-7; TRBD1 aligns across 7 bases. Sequenced here: cultured CD8+ T cells from PBMCs, sampled from culture after CMV antigen stimulation. The CDR3 is CASSWGTAYYEQYF. CDR3 coding DNA: TGTGCCAGCAGTTGGGGGACAGCTTACTACGAGCAGTACTTC.